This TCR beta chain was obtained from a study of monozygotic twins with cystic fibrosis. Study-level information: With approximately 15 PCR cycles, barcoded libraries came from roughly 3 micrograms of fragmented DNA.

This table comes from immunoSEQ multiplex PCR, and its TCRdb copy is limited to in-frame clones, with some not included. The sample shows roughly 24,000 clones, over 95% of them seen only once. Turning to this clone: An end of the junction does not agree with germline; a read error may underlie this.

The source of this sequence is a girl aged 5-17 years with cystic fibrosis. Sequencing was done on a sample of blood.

CDR3 in DNA: TGCAGCGTCCCGGGGGGGAATGGCTACACCTTT. Translated: CSVPGGNGYTF. The chain combines TRBV29-1 with TRBJ1-2, with TRBD1 as a possible D gene (5 bases). This CDR3 region has 11 residues. CDR1 SQVTM and CDR2 ANQGSEA come from the germline V gene.